Below are 16 T cell receptor beta chains sequenced from a single sample in a study of beta chain features in type 1 diabetes. Findings and caveats of the study: There was a moderate but significant shortening of TCRB CDR3s in all four CD4+ subsets of Type 1 diabetes patients.

Their antigen targets remain unknown. Expressed TCRB transcripts were sequenced after all isolated RNA was converted to cDNA. Assay: immunoSEQ multiplex PCR; the TCRdb copy retains only in-frame clones and omits some. The sample contains approximately 280,000 clones, 15% of which appear only once. Sequenced sample: naive CD4+ T cells from blood. The source is a man younger than 30 with type 1 diabetes.

This clone was seen only a few times. The chain recombines TRBV4-2 with TRBJ2-3; no definite D call. The V and J ends lost 2 bases and 4 bases respectively, with 19 bases between them. Germline CDR1 reads LGHNA; CDR2 reads YNFKEQ. This CDR3 spans 17 amino acids. The CDR3 bases are TGTGCCAGCAGCCAAAGGAGAACATCGGCGGATCCAGATACGCAGTATTTT. Its protein product is CASSQRRTSADPDTQYF.

The chain joins TRBV29-1 to TRBJ2-7; the D gene is possibly TRBD1 (5 bases). The length of the CDR3 is 15 residues. The V end lost 1 base, the J end lost 0 bases, and 13 bases lay between the germline ends. Germline V gene sequence: CDR1 SQVTM, CDR2 ANQGSEA. CDR3 nucleotides: TGCAGCGTTGAAGGAGAGGTAGGGGTCTCCTACGAGCAGTACTTC. Translating gives CSVEGEVGVSYEQYF.

V gene TRBV2 combines with J gene TRBJ1-4; D ambiguous. Trimming left V 2 bases short and J 8 bases short, with 12 bases between. Germline V gene data show CDR1 as SNHLY and CDR2 as FYNNEI. There are 14 residues in the CDR3. The CDR3 region is CASSERGRGEKLFF. The CDR3 DNA follows: TGTGCCAGCAGTGAACGGGGTCGAGGGGAAAAACTGTTTTTT.

J is TRBJ2-1 and V is TRBV5-4, with D possibly matching TRBD2 (5 bases). CDR1 SGHNT and CDR2 YYREEE come from the germline V gene (reference sequence). The CDR3 is 15 residues long. V shed 4 bases and J shed 5 bases, with 16 bases lying between them. DNA for the CDR3: TGTGCCAGCAGCCCACAAACCGGGATGAACAATGAGCAGTTCTTC. Amino acid sequence: CASSPQTGMNNEQFF.

The chain employs TRBV5-6 and TRBJ2-2, with D hard to call. Trimming shortened V by 4 bases and J by 0 bases, and 13 bases separated the two germline ends. This CDR3 has 16 amino acids. CDR1 and CDR2 (germline): SGHDT, YYEEEE. CDR3: CASSGLGRTNTGELFF. The CDR3 nucleotides read TGTGCCAGCAGCGGTTTAGGCAGGACGAACACCGGGGAGCTGTTTTTT.

CDR3 amino acids: CSVARRGDFPNTGELFF. CDR3 DNA: TGCAGCGTTGCACGAAGAGGGGACTTTCCGAACACCGGGGAGCTGTTTTTT. The rearrangement links TRBV29-1 to TRBJ2-2; possible D gene TRBD2, 6 bases. Trimming cost V 4 bases and J 0 bases, with 18 bases left between them. The CDR3 contains 17 residues. Per the germline V gene, CDR1 is SQVTM and CDR2 is ANQGSEA.

The gene calls are TRBV18 and TRBJ1-5; TRBD1 aligns across 7 bases. CDR3 size: 15 residues. CDR1 is KGHSH, CDR2 LQKENI, per germline. V dropped 2 bases and J dropped 6; count of bases not matched to a gene: 7. The CDR3 DNA is TGTGCCAGCTCACCAGCGGCAGGGGGAGGTCAGCCCCAGCATTTT. Amino acid sequence: CASSPAAGGGQPQHF.

There are a few counts of this clone. This chain links TRBV30 with TRBJ2-1; 13 nucleotides match TRBD2. The CDR3 extends over 17 amino acids. CDR1 GTSNPN and CDR2 SVGIG come from the germline V gene (reference sequence). Unmatched junction bases numbered 10, after V lost 3 bases and J lost 5 bases. CDR3 in DNA: TGTGCCTGGAGGACCGTTTCGGGACTAGCGGGGCACAATGAGCAGTTCTTC. Amino acid sequence: CAWRTVSGLAGHNEQFF.

This clone was found a few times. In nucleotides, the CDR3 is TGTGCCAGCAGCTCCGTTAACTATGGCTACACCTTC. Translation: CASSSVNYGYTF. This chain uses TRBV9 with TRBJ1-2; unclear D gene. The CDR3 spans 12 residues. Trimming left V 4 bases short and J 1 base short, with 5 bases between. CDR1 is SGDLS, CDR2 YYNGEE, per germline.

This clone was seen a handful of times. J is TRBJ2-4 and V is TRBV6-6; possible D gene TRBD2, 5 bases. Germline V gives CDR1 MNHNY, CDR2 SVGAGI (reference sequence). The germline V and J ends were trimmed by 2 bases and 9 bases, with 8 bases remaining between them. The CDR3 totals 12 residues. CDR3: CASSYTRGIQYF. Written as DNA, the CDR3 is TGTGCCAGCAGTTACACACGGGGCATTCAGTACTTC.

This clone was observed a few times. V gene TRBV10-3 combines with J gene TRBJ2-7; 8 bases are shared with TRBD1. J gave up 4 bases and V 6 bases, and 8 bases lay outside the gene matches. The CDR3 contains 14 residues. Germline loops: CDR1 ENHRY, CDR2 SYGVKD. CDR3 DNA: TGTGCCATCAGAAGGACAGGGTCTGAGTACGAGCAGTACTTC. It translates to CAIRRTGSEYEQYF.

The V call is TRBV18, the J call TRBJ2-5, with TRBD1 identical over 7 bases. Losses at the gene ends were 6 bases for V and 5 bases for J; bases not matched to a gene: 18. CDR3 length: 17 residues. Germline V gene data show CDR1 as KGHSH and CDR2 as LQKENI. This chain's CDR3 is CASSYLRDRTPLETQYF. CDR3 bases: TGTGCCAGCTCTTATCTCCGGGACAGAACTCCCCTGGAGACCCAGTACTTC.

The J gene is TRBJ2-1, the V gene TRBV5-1; D gene ambiguous. Trimming removed 1 base at V and 6 bases at J, with 20 bases between. The CDR3 contains 17 residues. The germline V gene encodes CDR1 SGHRS and CDR2 YFSETQ. CDR3 sequence (DNA): TGCGCCAGCAGCTTGAGGATCCCAGGCCATGAAGTCAATGAGCAGTTCTTC. Translated: CASSLRIPGHEVNEQFF.

This clone turned up a few times. V and J are TRBV7-9 and TRBJ2-7; TRBD2 matches 7 bases. Germline V gene sequence: CDR1 SEHNR, CDR2 FQNEAQ (reference sequence). This CDR3 has 15 amino acids. V dropped 7 bases and J dropped 3; count of bases not matched to a gene: 12. CDR3: CASTLIAAGSYEQYF. The CDR3 nucleotides read TGTGCCAGCACCCTGATTGCAGCGGGAAGCTACGAGCAGTACTTC.

The table lists this clone with a few counts. The CDR3 region is CASRLTSGSLNTQYF. CDR3 nucleotide sequence: TGTGCCAGCAGATTGACTAGCGGGAGTTTAAATACGCAGTATTTT. This sequence joins TRBV2 and TRBJ2-3; 12 nucleotides line up with TRBD2. V shed 6 bases, J shed 7 bases, and the junction held 8 bases outside the gene matches. Germline V gene lookup returns CDR1 SNHLY and CDR2 FYNNEI. This CDR3 has 15 residues.

This clone turned up a few times. This sequence joins TRBV30 and TRBJ2-3, with 7 bases fitting TRBD1. V dropped 6 bases and J dropped 6; count of bases not matched to a gene: 12. The CDR3 is made up of 14 amino acids. Germline-derived CDR1 and CDR2 are GTSNPN and SVGIG (reference sequence). The CDR3 nucleotides are TGTGCCTGCCAAACCGGGACAGCAGCCGATACGCAGTATTTT. The encoded protein is CACQTGTAADTQYF. The full variable domain, with the rest looked up from reference TRBV30 and TRBJ2-3, is SQTIHQWPATLVQPVGSPLSLECTVEGTSNPNLYWYRQAAGRGLQLLFYSVGIGQISSEVPQNLSASRPQDRQFILSSKKLLLSDSGFYLCACQTGTAADTQYFGPGTRLTVL.